One sample yielded the 21 T cell receptor beta chains listed below, sequenced in a study of T and B cells in COVID-19 patients. TRB rearrangements were amplified by multiplex PCR with BIOMED2 TRB-A/B primers. TCRdb reprocessed the multiplex PCR reads via MiXCR and lists one record per CDR3 protein. The sample includes more than 9,000 distinct CDR3 sequences, 25% to 30% seen only once; the top ten take roughly 27%. From blood, 250-500 ng of genomic DNA served as TRB template. Sequencing was carried out using blood. These TCRs come from a human donor who had recovered from COVID-19.

V usage is TRBV27 and J usage is TRBJ1-2, with D maybe TRBD1 (5 bases). Trimming removed 6 bases at V and 1 base at J, with 24 bases between. The CDR3 contains 18 residues. Per the germline V gene, CDR1 is MNHEY and CDR2 is SMNVEV (reference sequence). The CDR3 DNA follows: TGTGCCAGCAGGGGCCCGGGACTCTTTAAGAAGGATAACTATGGCTACACCTTC. Encoded protein: CASRGPGLFKKDNYGYTF.

The sample holds many counts of this clonotype. The chain has TRBV6-5 and TRBJ1-1; no firm D call. This CDR3 has 12 amino acids. Trimming shortened V by 7 bases and J by 6 bases, and 12 bases separated the two germline ends. Germline-derived CDR1 and CDR2 are MNHEY and SVGAGI. Here the CDR3 reads CASTSTSSEAFF. DNA for the CDR3: TGTGCCAGCACCTCGACGTCATCTGAAGCTTTCTTT.

This clonotype was detected a few times. The rearrangement links TRBV7-6 to TRBJ2-3; D gene uncertain. Per germline, CDR1 SGHVS and CDR2 FNYEAQ. With 0 bases removed from V and 3 bases from J, the gap between germline ends came to 4 bases. The CDR3 length is 13 residues. The CDR3 region is CASSLAPTDTQYF. The CDR3 nucleotides read TGTGCCAGCAGCTTAGCCCCAACAGATACGCAGTATTTT. The full variable domain, rest sourced from reference TRBV7-6 and TRBJ2-3, is GAGVSQSPRYKVTKRGQDVALRCDPISGHVSLYWYRQALGQGPEFLTYFNYEAQQDKSGLPNDRFSAERPEGSISTLTIQRTEQRDSAMYRCASSLAPTDTQYFGPGTRLTVL.

This rearrangement joins TRBV6-1 to TRBJ1-4, with D tentatively TRBD1 (5 bases). Trimming removed 6 bases at V and 5 bases at J, with 13 bases between. Germline V gives CDR1 MNHNS, CDR2 SASEGT. CDR3 length equals 14 residues. The CDR3 DNA reads TGTGCCAGCAGCAGGGACGGTCAAAATGAAAAACTGTTTTTT. Protein sequence: CASSRDGQNEKLFF.

This clonotype was counted at least ten times. V usage is TRBV6-5 and J usage is TRBJ2-5, with TRBD1 matching 7 bases. CDR1 is MNHEY and CDR2 is SVGAGI in the germline V gene. This CDR3 has 14 amino acids. V was pared by 7 bases and J by 4 bases, with 9 bases of the junction left unmatched. The CDR3 is CASTQTAGGETQYF. In DNA, the CDR3 is TGTGCCAGCACTCAAACGGCAGGGGGAGAGACCCAGTACTTC.

The V gene is TRBV6-5, the J gene TRBJ1-2; TRBD1 might be the D (5 bases). The germline CDR1 and CDR2 sequences are MNHEY and SVGAGI. This CDR3 has 14 amino acids. V lost 6 bases, J lost 4 bases, and 15 bases lay in between. Written as DNA, the CDR3 is TGTGCCAGCAGGGACCCGACAGAATTCTATGGCTACACCTTC. It translates to CASRDPTEFYGYTF.

In its sample, this clonotype ranks as medium-sized. The CDR3 sequence is CASSLWASEETQYF. The CDR3 nucleotides are TGTGCCAGCAGTTTATGGGCTAGCGAAGAGACCCAGTACTTC. The chain has TRBV27 and TRBJ2-5, with D perhaps matching TRBD2 (6 bases). The CDR3 extends over 14 amino acids. The germline V gene encodes CDR1 MNHEY and CDR2 SMNVEV (reference sequence). Trimming removed 1 base from V and 3 bases from J, with 9 bases in between.

This clonotype was seen a handful of times. The chain's CDR3 is CASRNSGGAEVQFF. The CDR3 DNA follows: TGTGCCAGCAGGAATAGCGGGGGGGCGGAGGTGCAGTTCTTC. The V and J genes are TRBV6-2 or TRBV6-3 and TRBJ2-1; TRBD2 aligns across 11 bases. V shed 6 bases and J 12 bases; nucleotides not matched to a gene: 10. CDR3 size: 14 residues. The germline V gene has CDR1 MNHEY and CDR2 SVGEGT.

At least ten counts were recorded for this clonotype. The chain uses TRBV18 and TRBJ2-7; 16 bases align to TRBD2. This CDR3 is 18 amino acids long. Trimming cost V 4 bases and J 3 bases; bases outside gene matches: 9. Per germline, CDR1 KGHSH and CDR2 LQKENI. Here the CDR3 DNA reads TGTGCCAGCTCACTGGGGACTAGCGGGGGGGCCGACTTCTACGAGCAGTACTTC. Its protein is CASSLGTSGGADFYEQYF.

By its share, this clonotype is medium-sized. For the CDR3, the DNA is TGCAGCGTGTACACGAATGAAAAACTGTTTTTT. It yields the protein CSVYTNEKLFF. The rearrangement links TRBV29-1 to TRBJ1-4; D not resolved. CDR1 is SQVTM and CDR2 is ANQGSEA in the germline V gene. The CDR3 has 11 amino acids. The V end was cut by 6 bases, the J end by 5 bases, with 7 bases between.

This clonotype was seen more than once but under ten times. J is TRBJ1-1 and V is TRBV12-3 or TRBV12-4; D uncertain. Trimming removed 7 bases at V and 1 base at J, with 13 bases between. The CDR3 sequence is 14 residues long. The CDR3 region has the DNA TGTGCCAGCATCGATCCCCATGGGAACACTGAAGCTTTCTTT. This encodes CASIDPHGNTEAFF.

This clonotype is medium-sized by share. The rearrangement joins TRBV5-5 to TRBJ2-2; D might be TRBD2 (5 bases). The V and J ends lost 2 bases and 5 bases respectively, with 13 bases between them. This CDR3 is built from 15 residues. Germline lookup yields CDR1 SGHKS and CDR2 YYEKEE (reference sequence). The CDR3 protein is CASSLAAGLTGELFF. The CDR3 bases are TGTGCCAGCAGCTTAGCGGCAGGACTGACCGGGGAGCTGTTTTTT.

This clonotype was counted a few times. The chain employs TRBV5-4 and TRBJ2-4; D may be TRBD1 (6 bases). The V gene's germline CDR1 is SGHNT and CDR2 YYREEE (reference sequence). Trimming shortened V by 0 bases and J by 8 bases, and 12 bases separated the two germline ends. This CDR3 is built from 14 residues. The CDR3 DNA is TGTGCCAGCAGCTTGGGGGGGCAGGGAGACATTCAGTACTTC. Its protein is CASSLGGQGDIQYF.

The CDR3 sequence: CASSLGAGNTEAFF. The CDR3 region has the DNA TGTGCCAGCAGCTTAGGGGCCGGGAACACTGAAGCTTTCTTT. This rearrangement joins TRBV7-9 to TRBJ1-1; D gene ambiguous. CDR1 is SEHNR, CDR2 FQNEAQ, per germline (reference sequence). The CDR3 runs to 14 residues. V was cut by 1 base and J by 1 base, with 7 bases left in between.

A few counts support this clonotype. For the CDR3, the DNA is TGTGCCACCAGCAGACCTGGGACTAGCGGGGGCCTCGATGAGCAGTTCTTC. Encoded protein: CATSRPGTSGGLDEQFF. V gene TRBV15 combines with J gene TRBJ2-1; TRBD2 agrees at 14 bases. CDR1 and CDR2 from the germline V gene are LNHNV and YYDKDF (reference sequence). The CDR3 contains 17 residues. With V trimmed by 2 bases and J by 8 bases, 8 bases remained unmatched.

This clonotype turned up a few times. The gene calls are TRBV30 and TRBJ1-1, with 7 bases identical to TRBD1. This CDR3 has 13 residues. In germline, CDR1 is GTSNPN, CDR2 SVGIG (reference sequence). The V and J ends lost 2 bases and 6 bases, in that order; junction bases with no gene match: 6. The CDR3 DNA is TGTGCCTGGAGTCCCGACAGGGACGCTGAAGCTTTCTTT. It is translated as CAWSPDRDAEAFF.

Only a few counts were recorded for this clonotype. V and J are TRBV6-5 and TRBJ1-3; 7 bases map to TRBD1. Germline values: CDR1 MNHEY, CDR2 SVGAGI. This CDR3 has 16 amino acids. The ends lost 6 bases at V and 0 bases at J; junction bases unmatched: 8. The CDR3 nucleotides are TGTGCCAGCAGAACAGGGGAACTTGGCTCTGGAAACACCATATATTTT. It encodes CASRTGELGSGNTIYF.

The gene calls are TRBV4-2 and TRBJ2-1; D tentatively fits TRBD1 or TRBD2 (5 bases each). Trimming cost V 4 bases and J 5 bases, with 12 bases left between them. This CDR3 has 14 residues. Germline V gives CDR1 LGHNA, CDR2 YNFKEQ. CDR3: CASSLEGPDNEQFF. CDR3 nucleotides: TGTGCCAGCAGCCTCGAGGGGCCCGACAATGAGCAGTTCTTC.

On this clonotype itself: The junction differs from germline at one of its ends, possibly a read error. The chain has TRBV6-5 and TRBJ2-7; D unresolved. The CDR3 runs 12 residues. Per germline, CDR1 MNHEY and CDR2 SVGAGI. The chain's CDR3 is CASGRVSYDQYF. The CDR3 nucleotides read TGTGCCAGCGGTAGGGTCTCCTACGATCAGTACTTC.

CDR3 protein: CSAHRGENIQYF. For the CDR3, the DNA is TGCAGTGCTCACAGGGGGGAAAACATTCAGTACTTC. This chain connects TRBV20-1 to TRBJ2-4; 8 bases are a match to TRBD1. Trimming took 5 bases from V and 5 from J; bases not matched to a gene: 2. Germline V CDR1 and CDR2: DFQATT, SNEGSKA (reference sequence). The CDR3 consists of 12 residues.

V is TRBV10-3 and J is TRBJ2-6; tentative D call: TRBD2 (6 bases). The V and J ends lost 10 bases and 0 bases respectively, with 22 bases between them. Germline V lookup: CDR1 ENHRY, CDR2 SYGVKD. The CDR3 consists of 18 residues. The CDR3 DNA reads TGTGCCACCGAATCACGATTAGCGGTTAACTCTGGGGCCAACGTCCTGACTTTC. This gives the protein CATESRLAVNSGANVLTF.